These 18 T cell receptor beta chains originate from one sample sequenced in a study of T cell repertoires in cytomegalovirus infection (dated by TCRdb to between 2018 and 2020). Sequencing used an Illumina HiSeq 1500. The public reads were quality trimmed at Q25 with fastp and then assembled into clones with MiXCR by TCRdb, keeping productive beta chains. A single entry per CDR3 protein holds the most common genes and DNA from its merged rows. In all, the sample holds around 230,000 distinct CDR3 sequences, and approximately 40% of those were seen once. The top ten clones comprise around 60% of the sample. For these TCRs, the target antigens are not known. The treatment or condition label of this sample denotes: in vitro stimulation with specific CMV peptide epitopes to enrich CMV-specific T cells. This specimen consisted of CD8+ T cells from cultured PBMCs, obtained from culture after CMV antigen stimulation. Source of these receptors: a human donor in good health (CMV status not recorded). Some clones in this sample may be carry-over from other donors' samples.

V is TRBV6-1 and J is TRBJ2-1; D not certain. Germline CDR1 and CDR2: MNHNS and SASEGT. The CDR3 covers 13 residues. Trimming stripped 4 bases from V and 4 bases from J, with 8 bases between. As DNA, the CDR3 is TGTGCCAGCAGTGCCCTATTGTACAATGAGCAGTTCTTC. Amino acids: CASSALLYNEQFF.

J is TRBJ2-7 and V is TRBV2; D is uncertain. This CDR3 contains 15 residues. Trimming removed 3 bases from V and 3 bases from J, with 15 bases in between. From germline, CDR1 is SNHLY and CDR2 FYNNEI. Here the CDR3 reads CASSDPKSRGYEQYF. CDR3 DNA: TGTGCCAGCAGTGATCCAAAATCGAGAGGCTACGAGCAGTACTTC.

This clonotype was seen a few times. V and J are TRBV6-5 and TRBJ2-6, with unresolved D. CDR3 length: 15 residues. Looked up from germline, CDR1 is MNHEY and CDR2 is SVGAGI. V lost 2 bases and J 0 bases, leaving 5 bases between the germline ends. The CDR3 protein is CASSYRFSGANVLTF. The CDR3 DNA reads TGTGCCAGCAGTTACAGGTTCTCTGGGGCCAACGTCCTGACTTTC.

There are many counts of this clonotype. The chain recombines TRBV2 with TRBJ1-5; D is perhaps TRBD1 (6 bases). The CDR3 is 17 amino acids. Trimming took 0 bases from V and 4 from J, leaving 16 bases between them. CDR1 and CDR2 (germline): SNHLY, FYNNEI. CDR3 DNA: TGTGCCAGCAGTGAAGCGCTGGGGGGCCCCGCAAATCAGCCCCAGCATTTT. Translating it yields CASSEALGGPANQPQHF.

In this sample, this clonotype turned up a few times. This sequence joins TRBV7-6 and TRBJ2-3; 9 bases fit TRBD1. V lost 5 bases, J lost 2 bases, and 5 bases stayed unmatched. CDR3 length: 15 amino acids. Germline-derived CDR1 and CDR2 are SGHVS and FNYEAQ. CDR3 in amino acids: CASSRRTGDTDTQYF. CDR3 nucleotides: TGTGCCAGCAGCAGACGGACAGGGGACACAGATACGCAGTATTTT. Together with reference TRBV7-6 and TRBJ2-3, the CDR3 gives the full variable domain: GAGVSQSPRYKVTKRGQDVALRCDPISGHVSLYWYRQALGQGPEFLTYFNYEAQQDKSGLPNDRFSAERPEGSISTLTIQRTEQRDSAMYRCASSRRTGDTDTQYFGPGTRLTVL.

The gene calls are TRBV6-5 and TRBJ2-2; TRBD1 matches at 8 bases. Germline-derived CDR1 and CDR2 are MNHEY and SVGAGI. This CDR3 is 15 amino acids long. V was clipped by 5 bases and J by 1 base; unmatched bases: 3. The CDR3 region is CASSTGTGNTGELFF. The CDR3 region has the DNA TGTGCCAGCAGTACCGGGACAGGGAACACCGGGGAGCTGTTTTTT.

V usage is TRBV2 and J usage is TRBJ1-5; 7 positions agree with TRBD1. The CDR3 extends over 16 amino acids. The trim removed 5 bases at V and 2 bases at J, leaving 9 bases unmatched. CDR1 and CDR2 (germline): SNHLY, FYNNEI. The CDR3, as DNA: TGTGCCAGCAGTAGGAGGCGACAGGGAGGCAATCAGCCCCAGCATTTT. Protein product: CASSRRRQGGNQPQHF.

The chain is built from TRBV7-9 and TRBJ2-7; D call uncertain. Germline assignment: CDR1 SEHNR and CDR2 FQNEAQ (reference sequence). This CDR3 comprises 13 residues. V lost 5 bases to trimming and J lost 5 bases, with 13 bases between them. The DNA of the CDR3 is TGTGCCAGCAGCCCCAGTCCAGCCCACGAGCAGTACTTC. Protein: CASSPSPAHEQYF.

The rearrangement uses TRBV2 and TRBJ1-1, with 8 bases fitting TRBD1. Germline assignment: CDR1 SNHLY and CDR2 FYNNEI. Trimming cost V 4 bases and J 0 bases; bases outside gene matches: 4. The CDR3 has 15 residues. The CDR3 DNA sequence: TGTGCCAGCAGTGGCTACAGGGGGATGAACACTGAAGCTTTCTTT. Translation gives CASSGYRGMNTEAFF.

The table lists this clonotype with a few counts. This chain uses TRBV12-3 or TRBV12-4 with TRBJ2-7; D may be TRBD2 (6 bases). The CDR3 contains 15 residues. V gave up 3 bases and J gave up 0 bases, with 12 bases separating them. This CDR3 is CASSLGGALSYEQYF. The CDR3 nucleotides read TGTGCCAGCAGTTTGGGGGGTGCCCTCTCCTACGAGCAGTACTTC.

The chain combines TRBV2 with TRBJ1-2; no clear D gene. CDR3 length: 14 amino acids. CDR1 and CDR2 from the germline V gene are SNHLY and FYNNEI. V was cut by 5 bases and J by 3 bases, with 13 bases left in between. CDR3 region: CASSLSGRDYGYTF. In DNA, the CDR3 is TGTGCCAGCAGTCTTTCCGGACGGGACTATGGCTACACCTTC.

This clonotype was detected only once. V usage is TRBV29-1 and J usage is TRBJ2-7; D is ambiguous. The germline V gene has CDR1 SQVTM and CDR2 ANQGSEA. This CDR3 is 13 amino acids long. Trimming cost V 1 base and J 2 bases, with 9 bases left between them. As DNA, the CDR3 is TGCAGCGTTGAAGGGGGTACTCCCTACGAGCAGTACTTC. Its protein product is CSVEGGTPYEQYF.

The CDR3 DNA reads as TGCGCCAGCAGCAAAGAGGACAGGTCCGTATCGAACTATGGCTACACCTTC. Protein product: CASSKEDRSVSNYGYTF. The chain is built from TRBV5-1 and TRBJ1-2, with 7 bases aligning to TRBD1. The CDR3 totals 17 residues. Trimming removed 4 bases from V and 2 bases from J; junction bases left unmatched: 14. The germline gives CDR1 SGHRS, CDR2 YFSETQ.

The chain has TRBV6-5 and TRBJ2-2; D is perhaps TRBD1 (5 bases). V was shortened by 8 bases and J by 9 bases, with 22 bases between the two germline ends. The CDR3 is 15 amino acids. CDR1 MNHEY and CDR2 SVGAGI come from the germline V gene. The CDR3 region has the DNA TGTGCCAGCTCTAATCGAAAGGGGCATCTCCGGGAGCTGTTTTTT. Protein product: CASSNRKGHLRELFF.

The CDR3 loop is CASSQVSRSNQPQHF. The CDR3 bases are TGCGCCAGCAGCCAAGTATCCAGATCCAATCAGCCCCAGCATTTT. The genes are TRBV4-1 and TRBJ1-5; D gene uncertain. V was shortened by 1 base and J by 3 bases, with 10 bases between the two germline ends. This CDR3 is 15 amino acids long. Germline V lookup: CDR1 MGHRA, CDR2 YSYEKL.

This chain uses TRBV29-1 with TRBJ2-6; no clear D gene. CDR1 is SQVTM and CDR2 is ANQGSEA in the germline V gene. This CDR3 has 17 residues. V was shortened by 7 bases and J by 0 bases, with 19 bases between the two germline ends. This chain's CDR3 is CSATNPHRTSGANVLTF. Written as DNA, the CDR3 is TGCAGCGCCACGAACCCCCACCGTACCTCTGGGGCCAACGTCCTGACTTTC.

This clonotype came up a few times. This chain links TRBV7-8 with TRBJ2-5, with 8 positions matching TRBD1. The V gene end was trimmed by 10 bases and the J gene end by 4 bases; junction bases not matched to a gene: 8. CDR1 and CDR2 from the germline V gene are SGHVS and FQNEAQ. CDR3 length: 13 residues. The CDR3 sequence: CANSLQGVETQYF. The CDR3 nucleotides read TGTGCCAACTCCTTACAGGGGGTAGAGACCCAGTACTTC.

This clonotype appeared once. A read error is possible here, since a much larger clone lies one base away. The chain uses TRBV7-2 and TRBJ1-2; 7 bases map to TRBD1. The CDR3 consists of 18 residues. Per the germline V gene, CDR1 is SGHTA and CDR2 is FQGNSA. The DNA of the CDR3 is TGTGTCAGCAGCCATAGGGCCCTACAGGGGTGGGCTAACTATGGCTACACCTTC. It specifies CVSSHRALQGWANYGYTF.